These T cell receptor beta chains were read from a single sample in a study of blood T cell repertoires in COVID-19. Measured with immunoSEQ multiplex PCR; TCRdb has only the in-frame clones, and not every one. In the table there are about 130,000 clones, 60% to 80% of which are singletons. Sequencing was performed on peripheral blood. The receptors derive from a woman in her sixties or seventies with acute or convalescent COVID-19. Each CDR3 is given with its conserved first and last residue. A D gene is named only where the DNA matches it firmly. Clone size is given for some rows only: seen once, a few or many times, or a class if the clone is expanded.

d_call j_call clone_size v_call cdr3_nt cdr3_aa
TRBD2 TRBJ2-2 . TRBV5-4 TGTGCCAGCAGCTTGGGCACGGGAGGGAACACCGGGGAGCTGTTTTTT CASSLGTGGNTGELFF
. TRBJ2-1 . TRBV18 TGTGCCAGCTCACCACTTAAGGGGAAGACCTACAATGAGCAGTTCTTC CASSPLKGKTYNEQFF
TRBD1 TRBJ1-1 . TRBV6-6 TGTGCCAGCAGACGGGAATTAGGGGGCAGGAGCACTGAAGCTTTCTTT CASRRELGGRSTEAFF
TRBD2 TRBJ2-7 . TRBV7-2 TGTGCCAGCAGCTTAGCCCCCGGGACTAGCGAGCAGTACTTC CASSLAPGTSEQYF
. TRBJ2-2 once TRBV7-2 TGTGCCAGCAGCTTAGTTGGGCCCGGGGAGCTGTTTTTT CASSLVGPGELFF
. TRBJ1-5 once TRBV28 TGTGCCAGCAGTTTATCACAGGGAACGCAGCCCCAGCATTTT CASSLSQGTQPQHF
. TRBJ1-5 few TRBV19 TGTGCCAGTAGCGGGTCGGGGTTACAGAGCAATCAGCCCCAGCATTTT CASSGSGLQSNQPQHF
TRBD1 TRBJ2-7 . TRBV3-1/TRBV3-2 TGTGCCAGCAGCCGGACGACAGGGCCCTACGAGCAGTACTTC CASSRTTGPYEQYF
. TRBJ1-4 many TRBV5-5 TGTGCCAGCAGCTTTATTGGCGGGGCAACTAATGAAAAACTGTTTTTT CASSFIGGATNEKLFF
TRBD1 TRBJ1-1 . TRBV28 TGTGCCAGCAGTAGAGGGGGCTCCGACACTGAAGCTTTCTTT CASSRGGSDTEAFF
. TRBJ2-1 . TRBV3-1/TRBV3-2 TGTGCCAGCAGCCCTCGCACTAGCTGGGCAAGCAATGAGCAGTTCTTC CASSPRTSWASNEQFF
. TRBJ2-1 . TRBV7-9 TGTGCCAGCAGCTTAATGACTAGTTTAGCCGCCAAAGAGCAGTTCTTC CASSLMTSLAAKEQFF
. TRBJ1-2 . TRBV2 TGTGCCAGCAGTGATGACGTTCGGGTTAACGGCTACACCTTC CASSDDVRVNGYTF
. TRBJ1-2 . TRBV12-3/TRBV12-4 TGTGCCAGCAGTTTAGCAGCAGGCTATGGCTACACCTTC CASSLAAGYGYTF
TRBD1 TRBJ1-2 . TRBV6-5 TGTGCCAGCGGAAAGACAGGGCTCCATGGCTACACCTTC CASGKTGLHGYTF
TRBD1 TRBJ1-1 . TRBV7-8 TGTGCCAGCAGCTTACAGGGGGTGGGCACTGAAGCTTTCTTT CASSLQGVGTEAFF
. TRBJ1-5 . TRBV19 TGTGCCAGTAGCCCTCAGGGCGGGGGGAATCAGCCCCAGCATTTT CASSPQGGGNQPQHF
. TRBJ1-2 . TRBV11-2 TGTGCCAGCAGCTTGACAGACTACTATGGCTACACCTTC CASSLTDYYGYTF
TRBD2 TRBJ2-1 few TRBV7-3 TGTGCCAGCAGCTTCGACAGGGGGCACACTAGCGGGAGGGAAAGCTCCTACAATGAGCAGTTCTTC CASSFDRGHTSGRESSYNEQFF
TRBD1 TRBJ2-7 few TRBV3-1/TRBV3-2 TGTGCCAGCAGCCAAGGCCTGACAGGGGCTGTCGAGCAGTACTTC CASSQGLTGAVEQYF
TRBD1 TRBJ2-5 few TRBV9 TGTGCCAGCAGCAGCGCACAGGGGGCTTGGGAGACCCAGTACTTC CASSSAQGAWETQYF
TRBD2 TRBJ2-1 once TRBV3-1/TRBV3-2 TGTGCCAGCAGCACCCAAGCCCTAGCGGGAGGCTCCTACAATGAGCAGTTCTTC CASSTQALAGGSYNEQFF
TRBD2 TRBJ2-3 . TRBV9 TGTGCCAGCAGCGTAACTAGCGGGGGCACAGATACGCAGTATTTT CASSVTSGGTDTQYF